Below are 10 T cell receptor beta chains sequenced from a single sample in a study of cytomegalovirus exposure and HLA in healthy donors. The PCR was carried out with 60 Vbeta primers and 13 Jbeta primers. Clones were read by immunoSEQ multiplex PCR, and TCRdb kept only the in-frame ones, dropping some. The table lists about 61,000 clones, more than 80% of them singletons. The sequenced sample was PBMCs. The receptors shown here come from a man aged 25-45 years in good health and CMV-seropositive.

The gene calls are TRBV11-2 and TRBJ2-2; maybe TRBD2 (6 bases). The length of the CDR3 is 15 residues. CDR1 is SGHAT, CDR2 FQNNGV, per germline. V gave up 5 bases and J gave up 6 bases, with 16 bases separating them. The CDR3, as DNA: TGTGCCAGCAGCCAACTTAGCGGTCTACCCGGGGAGCTGTTTTTT. Translation gives CASSQLSGLPGELFF.

The chain is built from TRBV10-3 and TRBJ2-3, with 8 bases aligning to TRBD2. The CDR3 is 16 amino acids. The V gene end was trimmed by 4 bases and the J gene end by 3 bases; junction bases not matched to a gene: 9. CDR1 and CDR2 from the germline V gene are ENHRY and SYGVKD. The CDR3 nucleotides are TGTGCCATCAGTGGAGGGCTAGCGGGTTTTACAGATACGCAGTATTTT. Translated, it gives CAISGGLAGFTDTQYF.

The chain recombines TRBV6-1 with TRBJ1-1; tentatively, D is TRBD1 (6 bases). The germline CDR1 and CDR2 sequences are MNHNS and SASEGT. Trimming left V 7 bases short and J 2 bases short, with 14 bases between. The CDR3 consists of 14 residues. CDR3 DNA sequence: TGTGCCAGCATGGCCGGGACACAAAACACTGAAGCTTTCTTT. It is translated as CASMAGTQNTEAFF.

CDR3 in amino acids: CASSLVAEGPRAYTF. In DNA, the CDR3 is TGTGCCAGCAGTTTGGTGGCAGAGGGCCCTCGTGCCTACACCTTC. The rearrangement joins TRBV6-6 to TRBJ1-2; no firm D call. Trimming stripped 4 bases from V and 10 bases from J, with 22 bases between. The CDR3 consists of 15 residues. Germline CDR1 MNHNY, CDR2 SVGAGI (reference sequence).

The genes are TRBV4-1 and TRBJ2-3; 8 nucleotides align to TRBD2. V trimming: 3 bases; J trimming: 14 bases; junction bases outside the gene matches: 10. This CDR3 has 13 amino acids. Germline V gene sequence: CDR1 MGHRA, CDR2 YSYEKL. CDR3 in amino acids: CASSQGTSGSAYF. CDR3 nucleotide sequence: TGCGCCAGCAGCCAGGGTACTAGCGGTTCAGCGTATTTT.

The CDR3 DNA sequence: TGTGCCAGCAGTGTCGACTTCAAGGGCACAGATACGCAGTATTTT. This codes for CASSVDFKGTDTQYF. The rearrangement links TRBV2 to TRBJ2-3, with D unresolved. The CDR3 length is 15 residues. Germline values: CDR1 SNHLY, CDR2 FYNNEI. V lost 4 bases and J 1 base, leaving 12 bases between the germline ends. The variable domain in full, with the rest retrieved from reference TRBV2 and TRBJ2-3, is EPEVTQTPSHQVTQMGQEVILRCVPISNHLYFYWYRQILGQKVEFLVSFYNNEISEKSEIFDDQFSVERPDGSNFTLKIRSTKLEDSAMYFCASSVDFKGTDTQYFGPGTRLTVL.

This clone was picked up one time. The genes are TRBV2 and TRBJ2-3; D unresolved. The germline CDR1 and CDR2 sequences are SNHLY and FYNNEI. V lost 4 bases and J lost 6, with 11 bases in between. The CDR3 is 13 amino acids. CDR3 protein: CASSVVPTDTQYF. The CDR3 region has the DNA TGTGCCAGCAGTGTAGTTCCAACGGATACGCAGTATTTT. The variable domain in full, with the rest retrieved from reference TRBV2 and TRBJ2-3, is EPEVTQTPSHQVTQMGQEVILRCVPISNHLYFYWYRQILGQKVEFLVSFYNNEISEKSEIFDDQFSVERPDGSNFTLKIRSTKLEDSAMYFCASSVVPTDTQYFGPGTRLTVL.

The chain employs TRBV7-9 and TRBJ2-6; D gene uncertain. Germline values: CDR1 SEHNR, CDR2 FQNEAQ (reference sequence). The V end lost 5 bases, the J end lost 0 bases, and 11 bases lay between the germline ends. The CDR3 has 16 residues. CDR3 amino acids: CASSPYGSSGANVLTF. The CDR3 DNA is TGTGCCAGCAGCCCATATGGTAGCTCTGGGGCCAACGTCCTGACTTTC.

The chain uses TRBV18 and TRBJ2-4; D possibly corresponds to TRBD1 (5 bases). Trimming took off 3 bases at V and 0 bases at J, with 12 bases between the two ends. Per germline, CDR1 KGHSH and CDR2 LQKENI. The CDR3 is 16 amino acids. CDR3 sequence reads: CASSPFLTEAKNIQYF. The DNA of the CDR3 is TGTGCCAGCTCACCCTTCTTGACAGAAGCCAAAAACATTCAGTACTTC.

This rearrangement joins TRBV5-6 to TRBJ2-5; TRBD1 agrees at 10 bases. V lost 3 bases and J lost 5; bases outside the gene matches: 7. This CDR3 is 15 amino acids long. From germline, CDR1 is SGHDT and CDR2 YYEEEE. The CDR3: CASSSFDRGQETQYF. The CDR3 nucleotides read TGTGCCAGCAGCTCCTTTGACAGGGGGCAGGAGACCCAGTACTTC.